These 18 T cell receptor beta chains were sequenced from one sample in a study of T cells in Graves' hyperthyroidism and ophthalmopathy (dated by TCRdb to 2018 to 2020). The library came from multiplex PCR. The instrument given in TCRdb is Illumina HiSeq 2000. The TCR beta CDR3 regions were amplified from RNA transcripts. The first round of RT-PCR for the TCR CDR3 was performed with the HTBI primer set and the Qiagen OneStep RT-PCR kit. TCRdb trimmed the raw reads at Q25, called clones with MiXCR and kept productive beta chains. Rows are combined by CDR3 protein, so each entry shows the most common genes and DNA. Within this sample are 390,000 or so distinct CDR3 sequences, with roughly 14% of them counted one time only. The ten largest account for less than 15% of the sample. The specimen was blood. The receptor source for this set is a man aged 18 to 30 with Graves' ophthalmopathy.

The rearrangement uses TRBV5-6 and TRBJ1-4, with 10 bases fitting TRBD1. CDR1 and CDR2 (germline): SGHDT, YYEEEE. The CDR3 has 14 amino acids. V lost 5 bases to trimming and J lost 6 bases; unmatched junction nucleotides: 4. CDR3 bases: TGTGCCAGCAGTAAGGGACAGGGGTATGAAAAACTGTTTTTT. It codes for CASSKGQGYEKLFF.

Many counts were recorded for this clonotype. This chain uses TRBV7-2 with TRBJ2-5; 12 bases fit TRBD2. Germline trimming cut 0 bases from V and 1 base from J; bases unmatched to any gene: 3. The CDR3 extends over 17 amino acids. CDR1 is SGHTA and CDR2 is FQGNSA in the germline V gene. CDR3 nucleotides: TGTGCCAGCAGCTTAGCGCTAGCGGGGGGGCTCCAAGAGACCCAGTACTTC. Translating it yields CASSLALAGGLQETQYF.

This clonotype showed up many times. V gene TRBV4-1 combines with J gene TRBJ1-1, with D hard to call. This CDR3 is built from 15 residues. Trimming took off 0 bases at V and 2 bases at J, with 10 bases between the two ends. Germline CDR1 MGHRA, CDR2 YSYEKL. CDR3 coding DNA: TGCGCCAGCAGCCAAGAAGGAGGGTCCAACACTGAAGCTTTCTTT. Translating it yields CASSQEGGSNTEAFF.

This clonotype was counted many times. The chain's CDR3 is CASSLVQGPGELFF. As DNA, the CDR3 is TGTGCCAGCAGCTTAGTCCAGGGCCCCGGGGAGCTGTTTTTT. The rearrangement links TRBV7-9 to TRBJ2-2; perhaps TRBD1 as D (5 bases). CDR1 is SEHNR and CDR2 is FQNEAQ in the germline V gene (reference sequence). The CDR3 sequence is 14 residues long. The V end was cut by 1 base, the J end by 6 bases, with 9 bases between.

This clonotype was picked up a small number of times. The CDR3 region is CSVEGGQGAYEQYF. The CDR3 DNA sequence: TGCAGCGTTGAAGGGGGACAGGGAGCCTACGAGCAGTACTTC. V usage is TRBV29-1 and J usage is TRBJ2-7; TRBD1 aligns across 9 bases. The CDR3 loop spans 14 amino acids. Germline CDR1 SQVTM, CDR2 ANQGSEA. V lost 1 base to trimming and J lost 2 bases; unmatched junction nucleotides: 3.

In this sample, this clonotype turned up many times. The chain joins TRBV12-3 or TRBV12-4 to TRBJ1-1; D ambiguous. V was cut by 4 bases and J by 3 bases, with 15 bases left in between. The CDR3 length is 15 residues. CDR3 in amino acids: CASSWMNLGYTEAFF. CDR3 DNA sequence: TGTGCCAGCAGTTGGATGAATCTGGGGTACACTGAAGCTTTCTTT.

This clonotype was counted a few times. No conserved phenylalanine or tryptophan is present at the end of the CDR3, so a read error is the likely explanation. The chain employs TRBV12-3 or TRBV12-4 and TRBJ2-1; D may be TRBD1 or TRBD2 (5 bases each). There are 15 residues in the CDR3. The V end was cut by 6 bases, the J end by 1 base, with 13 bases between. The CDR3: CASSPGQGSYNEQFL. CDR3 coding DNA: TGTGCCAGCAGCCCGGGGCAGGGTTCCTACAATGAGCAGTTCCTC.

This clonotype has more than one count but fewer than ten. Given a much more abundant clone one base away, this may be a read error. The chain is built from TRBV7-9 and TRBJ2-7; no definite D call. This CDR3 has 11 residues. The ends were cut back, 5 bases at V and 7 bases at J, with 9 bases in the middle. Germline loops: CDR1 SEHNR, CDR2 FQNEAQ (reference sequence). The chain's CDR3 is CASSRAREQYF. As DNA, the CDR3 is TGTGCCAGCAGCCGAGCGAGGGAGCAGTACTTC.

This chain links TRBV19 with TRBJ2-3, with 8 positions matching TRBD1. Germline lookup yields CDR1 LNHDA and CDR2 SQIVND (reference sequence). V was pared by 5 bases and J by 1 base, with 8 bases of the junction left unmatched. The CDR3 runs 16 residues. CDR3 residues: CASSPDRGMGTDTQYF. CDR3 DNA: TGTGCCAGTAGTCCAGACAGGGGAATGGGCACAGATACGCAGTATTTT.

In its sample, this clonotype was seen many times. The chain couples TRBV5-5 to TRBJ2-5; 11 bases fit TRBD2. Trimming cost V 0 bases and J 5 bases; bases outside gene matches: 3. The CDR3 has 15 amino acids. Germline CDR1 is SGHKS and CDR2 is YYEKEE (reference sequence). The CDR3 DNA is TGTGCCAGCAGCTTGGATAGCGGGGGGGCGGAGACCCAGTACTTC. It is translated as CASSLDSGGAETQYF.

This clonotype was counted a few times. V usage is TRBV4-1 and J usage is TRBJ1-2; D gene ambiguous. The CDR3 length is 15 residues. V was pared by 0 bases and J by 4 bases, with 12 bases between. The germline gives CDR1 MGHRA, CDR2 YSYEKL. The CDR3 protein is CASSQDIDESYGYTF. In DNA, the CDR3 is TGCGCCAGCAGCCAAGATATAGACGAGAGCTATGGCTACACCTTC.

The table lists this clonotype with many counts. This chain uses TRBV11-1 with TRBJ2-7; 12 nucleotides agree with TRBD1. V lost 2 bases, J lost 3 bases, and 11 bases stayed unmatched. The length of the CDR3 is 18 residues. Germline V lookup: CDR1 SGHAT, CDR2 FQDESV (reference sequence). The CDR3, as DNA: TGTGCCAGCAGCTTATTCCTCTCCGGGACAGGGGGCGGCTACGAGCAGTACTTC. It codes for CASSLFLSGTGGGYEQYF.

The CDR3 nucleotides read TGCAGCGTTGGGGGGGTCCACGGTGCAACTAATGAAAAACTGTTTTTT. Translating gives CSVGGVHGATNEKLFF. This chain links TRBV29-1 with TRBJ1-4; maybe TRBD1 (5 bases). This CDR3 is 16 amino acids long. Germline CDR1 SQVTM, CDR2 ANQGSEA. Trimming cost V 4 bases and J 0 bases, with 15 bases left between them.

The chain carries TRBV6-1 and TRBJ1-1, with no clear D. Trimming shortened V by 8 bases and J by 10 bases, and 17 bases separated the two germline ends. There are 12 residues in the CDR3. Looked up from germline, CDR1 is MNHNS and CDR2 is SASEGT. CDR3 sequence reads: CASWPGETAAFF. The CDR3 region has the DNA TGTGCCAGCTGGCCCGGTGAGACGGCAGCTTTCTTT.

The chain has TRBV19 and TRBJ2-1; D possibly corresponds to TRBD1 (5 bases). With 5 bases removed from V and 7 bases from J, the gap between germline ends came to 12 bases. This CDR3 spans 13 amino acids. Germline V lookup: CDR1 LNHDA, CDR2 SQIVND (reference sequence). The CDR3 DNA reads TGTGCCAGTAGTCCTAGGGGCCGGAATGAGCAGTTCTTC. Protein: CASSPRGRNEQFF.

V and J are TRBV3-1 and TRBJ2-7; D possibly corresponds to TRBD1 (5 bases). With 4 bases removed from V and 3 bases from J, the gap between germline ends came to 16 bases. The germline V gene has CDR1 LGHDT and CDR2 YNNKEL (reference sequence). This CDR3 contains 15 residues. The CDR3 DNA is TGTGCCAGCAGCCCAGACAGAGGCCCTGGCTACGAGCAGTACTTC. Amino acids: CASSPDRGPGYEQYF.

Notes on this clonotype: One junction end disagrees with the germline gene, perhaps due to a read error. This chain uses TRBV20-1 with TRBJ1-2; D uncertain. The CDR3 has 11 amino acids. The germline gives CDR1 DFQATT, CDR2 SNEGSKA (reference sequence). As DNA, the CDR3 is TGCAGTGCCAGAAACACCGGTGGCTCCACCTTC. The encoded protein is CSARNTGGSTF.

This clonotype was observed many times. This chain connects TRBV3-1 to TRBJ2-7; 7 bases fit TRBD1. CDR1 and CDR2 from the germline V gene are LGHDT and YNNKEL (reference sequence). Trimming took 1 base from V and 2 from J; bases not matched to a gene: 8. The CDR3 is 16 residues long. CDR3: CASSQVRGRLTYEQYF. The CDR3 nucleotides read TGTGCCAGCAGCCAAGTTAGGGGGCGCCTCACCTACGAGCAGTACTTC.